Shown below are 20 T cell receptor beta chains from a single sample sequenced in a study of shared clonotypes between healthy human individuals. Repertoires were generated with immunoSEQ multiplex PCR, while TCRdb's copy carries only in-frame clones and drops some. The data contain about 470,000 clones, around 79% of them singletons. Source material: PBMCs. Source of these receptors: a woman in her 40s in good health. Some clones in this sample may be carry-over from other donors' samples.

The CDR3 bases are TGTGCCAGTAGTATCCAGTACTCTGGAAACACCATATATTTT. Its translation: CASSIQYSGNTIYF. The chain joins TRBV19 to TRBJ1-3, with D unresolved. Trimming left V 3 bases short and J 0 bases short, with 6 bases between. Germline V gives CDR1 LNHDA, CDR2 SQIVND (reference sequence). This CDR3 comprises 14 residues.

This clone was counted a single time. This rearrangement joins TRBV6-1 to TRBJ2-1, with D tentatively TRBD2 (5 bases). The V gene's germline CDR1 is MNHNS and CDR2 SASEGT. The CDR3 is made up of 14 amino acids. V lost 8 bases, J lost 0 bases, and 11 bases lay in between. The CDR3 coding sequence is TGTGCCAGCGAGTGGACTCCCTCCTACAATGAGCAGTTCTTC. It encodes CASEWTPSYNEQFF.

This clone appeared a few times. V usage is TRBV4-2 and J usage is TRBJ2-7; a possible D gene is TRBD2 (6 bases). V lost 0 bases, J lost 0 bases, and 15 bases lay in between. This CDR3 region has 17 residues. In germline, CDR1 is LGHNA, CDR2 YNFKEQ. CDR3 nucleotides: TGTGCCAGCAGCCAAGAGGGCCCAGCGGGTAGCTCCTACGAGCAGTACTTC. Translated: CASSQEGPAGSSYEQYF.

This sequence joins TRBV9 and TRBJ2-7, with a tentative D call TRBD1 (6 bases). The germline gives CDR1 SGDLS, CDR2 YYNGEE. V was trimmed by 0 bases and J by 7 bases, leaving 14 bases between them. CDR3 length equals 14 residues. The CDR3 nucleotides read TGTGCCAGCAGCGTAGGGGGGCCACTCGGAGAGCAGTACTTC. It codes for CASSVGGPLGEQYF.

V gene TRBV15 combines with J gene TRBJ2-3, with 8 bases fitting TRBD1. The CDR3 totals 16 residues. The germline V gene encodes CDR1 LNHNV and CDR2 YYDKDF (reference sequence). V trimming: 4 bases; J trimming: 2 bases; junction bases outside the gene matches: 8. CDR3 region: CATSKGSGGPTDTQYF. DNA for the CDR3: TGTGCCACCAGCAAGGGCTCAGGGGGCCCCACAGATACGCAGTATTTT.

This clone was counted between two and nine times. This chain connects TRBV7-9 to TRBJ2-2; D call uncertain. Trimming took off 5 bases at V and 3 bases at J, with 4 bases between the two ends. Germline values: CDR1 SEHNR, CDR2 FQNEAQ (reference sequence). CDR3 length: 12 residues. The CDR3 protein is CASSTYTGELFF. The CDR3 DNA sequence: TGTGCCAGCAGCACTTACACCGGGGAGCTGTTTTTT.

The chain links TRBV30 to TRBJ1-1; D remains ambiguous. V was cut by 5 bases and J by 4 bases, with 8 bases left in between. There are 11 residues in the CDR3. Germline CDR1 reads GTSNPN; CDR2 reads SVGIG (reference sequence). CDR3 bases: TGTGCCTGGGGTCGAGGCACTGAAGCTTTCTTT. Amino acid sequence: CAWGRGTEAFF.

The rearrangement joins TRBV4-1 to TRBJ2-7, with 13 bases lining up with TRBD2. This CDR3 comprises 18 residues. The J segment lost 2 bases and the V segment lost 4 bases, leaving 11 bases of the junction unmatched. Germline CDR1 reads MGHRA; CDR2 reads YSYEKL. CDR3 sequence reads: CASSLRTSGSSRTYEQYF. For the CDR3, the DNA is TGCGCCAGCAGCCTTAGGACTAGCGGGAGCAGTCGGACCTACGAGCAGTACTTC.

This rearrangement joins TRBV7-9 to TRBJ2-5; tentatively, D is TRBD2 (6 bases). The germline CDR1 and CDR2 sequences are SEHNR and FQNEAQ (reference sequence). CDR3 length: 15 amino acids. Trimming pared 5 bases from V and 1 base from J, leaving 14 bases between. The CDR3 DNA follows: TGTGCCAGCAGCCGCCTCTTAGCGGTCCAAGAGACCCAGTACTTC. As protein: CASSRLLAVQETQYF.

The V gene is TRBV9, the J gene TRBJ2-1; 7 bases agree with TRBD1. Germline V gene lookup returns CDR1 SGDLS and CDR2 YYNGEE. There are 16 residues in the CDR3. V was clipped by 3 bases and J by 6 bases; unmatched bases: 12. The CDR3 spells CASSAETGSVPNEQFF. CDR3 DNA sequence: TGTGCCAGCAGCGCGGAGACAGGGTCTGTCCCCAATGAGCAGTTCTTC.

The rearrangement links TRBV19 to TRBJ2-1, with 10 bases that match TRBD2. The length of the CDR3 is 16 residues. With V trimmed by 9 bases and J by 3 bases, 11 bases remained unmatched. Germline V gives CDR1 LNHDA, CDR2 SQIVND (reference sequence). The CDR3 DNA reads as TGTGCCAGCCAACTCCAACTAGCGGGGCTCTACAATGAGCAGTTCTTC. Translating gives CASQLQLAGLYNEQFF.

The rearrangement uses TRBV11-2 and TRBJ2-1; 8 bases fit TRBD2. The CDR3 is made up of 11 amino acids. V trimming: 8 bases; J trimming: 8 bases; junction bases outside the gene matches: 2. Per the germline V gene, CDR1 is SGHAT and CDR2 is FQNNGV. In DNA form, the CDR3 reads TGTGCCAGCTTCGGGGGGGATGAGCAGTTCTTC. Translating it yields CASFGGDEQFF.

The rearrangement links TRBV10-3 to TRBJ2-1, with 10 bases matching TRBD2. The CDR3 length is 14 residues. The germline gives CDR1 ENHRY, CDR2 SYGVKD. The ends lost 8 bases at V and 4 bases at J; junction bases unmatched: 5. The CDR3 region has the DNA TGTGCCATCCGGACTAGCGGTTCGTACAATGAGCAGTTCTTC. This codes for CAIRTSGSYNEQFF.

This chain links TRBV10-1 with TRBJ1-5; 10 bases map to TRBD1. The CDR3 consists of 18 residues. J lost 0 bases, V lost 1 base, and 6 bases had no gene match. CDR1 is WNHNN, CDR2 SYGVQD, per germline (reference sequence). The CDR3 coding sequence is TGCGCCAGCAGTGAGTGGGGGACAGGGGATCGTAGCAATCAGCCCCAGCATTTT. Residues: CASSEWGTGDRSNQPQHF.

CDR3 sequence: CASSLQPTGELFF. CDR3 nucleotide sequence: TGCGCCAGCAGCTTGCAGCCCACCGGGGAGCTGTTTTTT. This chain joins TRBV5-1 and TRBJ2-2; D remains ambiguous. Germline CDR1 is SGHRS and CDR2 is YFSETQ. Trimming removed 1 base from V and 4 bases from J, with 5 bases in between. The CDR3 spans 13 residues.

The chain carries TRBV29-1 and TRBJ2-7; D is tentatively TRBD1 or TRBD2 (5 bases each). Trimming left V 4 bases short and J 0 bases short, with 16 bases between. The CDR3 is 15 amino acids. Per the germline V gene, CDR1 is SQVTM and CDR2 is ANQGSEA. CDR3 residues: CSVVGTDTYSYEQYF. DNA of the CDR3: TGCAGCGTTGTTGGGACCGACACCTACTCCTACGAGCAGTACTTC.

Regarding this clone: Other DNA sequences in this specimen translate into the identical CDR3. The chain is built from TRBV15 and TRBJ1-2; D might be TRBD1 (6 bases). The CDR3 runs to 14 residues. Trimming took off 1 base at V and 3 bases at J, with 9 bases between the two ends. Per germline, CDR1 LNHNV and CDR2 YYDKDF (reference sequence). This chain's CDR3 is CATSRGRGDYGYTF. The CDR3, as DNA: TGTGCCACCAGCAGAGGGAGGGGGGACTATGGCTACACCTTC.

V usage is TRBV7-2 and J usage is TRBJ2-7, with TRBD2 identical over 13 bases. CDR3 length: 18 amino acids. The J segment lost 0 bases and the V segment lost 5 bases, leaving 10 bases of the junction unmatched. Germline CDR1 and CDR2: SGHTA and FQGNSA. CDR3 residues: CASSPGAGLAGLSYEQYF. The CDR3 bases are TGTGCCAGCAGCCCCGGGGCGGGACTAGCGGGACTCTCCTACGAGCAGTACTTC.

This clone was seen ten or more times. This rearrangement joins TRBV7-9 to TRBJ1-4; D unclear. The CDR3 extends over 14 amino acids. V lost 2 bases to trimming and J lost 4 bases, with 8 bases between them. Germline V gene sequence: CDR1 SEHNR, CDR2 FQNEAQ (reference sequence). The CDR3, as DNA: TGTGCCAGCAGCTTACAGGCTCTTAATGAAAAACTGTTTTTT. This encodes CASSLQALNEKLFF.

Regarding this clone: One end of the junction is discordant with germline, which a read error may explain. This chain joins TRBV20-1 and TRBJ1-2; D is ambiguous. Germline values: CDR1 DFQATT, CDR2 SNEGSKA (reference sequence). This CDR3 has 11 amino acids. The CDR3 nucleotides read TGCAGTGCTAGAGATCCGGGTAACTCCCTCTTC. Residues: CSARDPGNSLF.